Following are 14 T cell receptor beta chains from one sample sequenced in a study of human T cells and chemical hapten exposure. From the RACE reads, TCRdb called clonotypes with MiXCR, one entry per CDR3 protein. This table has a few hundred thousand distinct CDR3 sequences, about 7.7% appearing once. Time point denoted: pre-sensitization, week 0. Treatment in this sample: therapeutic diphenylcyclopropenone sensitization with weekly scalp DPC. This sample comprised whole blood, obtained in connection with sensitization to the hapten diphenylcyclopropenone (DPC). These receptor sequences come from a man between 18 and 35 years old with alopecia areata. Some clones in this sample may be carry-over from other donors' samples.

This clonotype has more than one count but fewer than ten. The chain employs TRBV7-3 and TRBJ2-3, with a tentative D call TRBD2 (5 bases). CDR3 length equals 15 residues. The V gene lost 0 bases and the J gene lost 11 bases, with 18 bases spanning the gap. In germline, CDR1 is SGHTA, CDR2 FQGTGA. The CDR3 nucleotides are TGTGCCAGCAGCTTAACGAGAGCGGCTCGATCGTTGCAGTATTTT. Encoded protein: CASSLTRAARSLQYF.

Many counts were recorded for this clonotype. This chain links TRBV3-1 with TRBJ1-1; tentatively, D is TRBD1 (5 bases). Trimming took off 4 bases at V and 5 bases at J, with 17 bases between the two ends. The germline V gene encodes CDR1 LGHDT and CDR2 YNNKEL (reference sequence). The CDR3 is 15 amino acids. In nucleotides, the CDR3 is TGTGCCAGCAGCCCACAACTTAGGGGATCTACTGAAGCTTTCTTT. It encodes CASSPQLRGSTEAFF.

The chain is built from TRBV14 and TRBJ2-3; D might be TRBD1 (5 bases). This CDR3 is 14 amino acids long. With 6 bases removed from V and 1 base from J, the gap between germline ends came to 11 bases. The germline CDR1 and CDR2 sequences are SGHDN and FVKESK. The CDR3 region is CASSRLGGTDTQYF. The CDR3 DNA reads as TGTGCCAGCAGTCGATTAGGGGGCACAGATACGCAGTATTTT.

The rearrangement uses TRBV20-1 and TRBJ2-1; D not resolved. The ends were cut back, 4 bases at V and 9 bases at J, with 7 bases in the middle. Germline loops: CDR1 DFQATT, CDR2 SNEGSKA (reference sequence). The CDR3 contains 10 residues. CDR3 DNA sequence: TGCAGTGCTACCAGATTTGAGCAGTTCTTC. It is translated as CSATRFEQFF.

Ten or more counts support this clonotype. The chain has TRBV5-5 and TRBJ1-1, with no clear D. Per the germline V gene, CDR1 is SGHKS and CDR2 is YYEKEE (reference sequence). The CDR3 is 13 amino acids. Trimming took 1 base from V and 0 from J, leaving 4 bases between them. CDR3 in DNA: TGTGCCAGCAGCTTGTTCATGAACACTGAAGCTTTCTTT. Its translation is CASSLFMNTEAFF.

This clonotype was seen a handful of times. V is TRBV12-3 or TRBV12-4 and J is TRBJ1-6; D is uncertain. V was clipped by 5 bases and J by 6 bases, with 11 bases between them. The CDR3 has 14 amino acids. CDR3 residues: CASSSSVTNSPLHF. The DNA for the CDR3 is TGTGCCAGCAGTAGTTCCGTGACTAATTCACCCCTCCACTTT.

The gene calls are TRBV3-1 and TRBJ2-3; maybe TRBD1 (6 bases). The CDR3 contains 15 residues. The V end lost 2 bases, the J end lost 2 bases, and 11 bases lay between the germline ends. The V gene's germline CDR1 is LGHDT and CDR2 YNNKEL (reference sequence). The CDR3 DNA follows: TGTGCCAGCAGCCAAAGGGGGACAAACACAGATACGCAGTATTTT. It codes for CASSQRGTNTDTQYF.

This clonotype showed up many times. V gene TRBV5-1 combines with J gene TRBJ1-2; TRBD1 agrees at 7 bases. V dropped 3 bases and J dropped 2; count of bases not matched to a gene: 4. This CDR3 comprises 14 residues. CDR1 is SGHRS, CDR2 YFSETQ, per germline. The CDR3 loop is CASSWTTGNYGYTF. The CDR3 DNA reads TGCGCCAGCAGCTGGACGACAGGGAACTATGGCTACACCTTC.

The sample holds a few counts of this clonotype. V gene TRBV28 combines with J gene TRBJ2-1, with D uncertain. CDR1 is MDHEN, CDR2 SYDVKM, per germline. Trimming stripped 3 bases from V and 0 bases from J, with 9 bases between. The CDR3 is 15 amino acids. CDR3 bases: TGTGCCAGCAGTTTGGGCAGCATCTCCTACAATGAGCAGTTCTTC. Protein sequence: CASSLGSISYNEQFF.

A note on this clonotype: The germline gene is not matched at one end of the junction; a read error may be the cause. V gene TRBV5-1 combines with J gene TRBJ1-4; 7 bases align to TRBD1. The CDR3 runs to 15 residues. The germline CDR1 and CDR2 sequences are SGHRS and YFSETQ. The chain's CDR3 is CASSLTGDRFEKPFF. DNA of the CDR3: TGCGCCAGCAGCTTGACAGGGGATCGGTTTGAAAAACCGTTTTTT.

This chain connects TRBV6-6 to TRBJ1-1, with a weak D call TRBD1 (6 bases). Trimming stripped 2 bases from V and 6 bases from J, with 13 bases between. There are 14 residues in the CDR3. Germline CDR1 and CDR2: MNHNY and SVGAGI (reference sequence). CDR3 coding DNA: TGTGCCAGCAGTTACGCCCTCGGGGGCGCTGAAGCTTTCTTT. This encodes CASSYALGGAEAFF.

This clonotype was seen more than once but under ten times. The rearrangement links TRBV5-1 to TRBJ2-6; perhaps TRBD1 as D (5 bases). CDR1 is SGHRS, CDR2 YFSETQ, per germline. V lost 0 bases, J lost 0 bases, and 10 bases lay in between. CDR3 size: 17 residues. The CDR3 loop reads CASSLGATVSGANVLTF. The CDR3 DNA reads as TGCGCCAGCAGCTTGGGGGCGACAGTCTCTGGGGCCAACGTCCTGACTTTC.

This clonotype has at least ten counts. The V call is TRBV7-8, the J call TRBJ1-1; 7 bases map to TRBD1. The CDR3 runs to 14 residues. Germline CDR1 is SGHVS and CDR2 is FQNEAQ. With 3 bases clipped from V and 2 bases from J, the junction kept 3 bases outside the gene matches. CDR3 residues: CASSFRGPNTEAFF. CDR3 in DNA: TGTGCCAGCAGCTTTAGGGGGCCTAACACTGAAGCTTTCTTT.

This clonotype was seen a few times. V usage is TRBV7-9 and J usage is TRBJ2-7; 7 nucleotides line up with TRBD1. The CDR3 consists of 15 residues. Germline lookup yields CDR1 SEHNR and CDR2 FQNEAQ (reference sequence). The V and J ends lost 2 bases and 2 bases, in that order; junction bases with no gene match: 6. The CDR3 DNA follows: TGTGCCAGCAGCTTATTCCGACAGGGAACCTACGAGCAGTACTTC. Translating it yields CASSLFRQGTYEQYF.